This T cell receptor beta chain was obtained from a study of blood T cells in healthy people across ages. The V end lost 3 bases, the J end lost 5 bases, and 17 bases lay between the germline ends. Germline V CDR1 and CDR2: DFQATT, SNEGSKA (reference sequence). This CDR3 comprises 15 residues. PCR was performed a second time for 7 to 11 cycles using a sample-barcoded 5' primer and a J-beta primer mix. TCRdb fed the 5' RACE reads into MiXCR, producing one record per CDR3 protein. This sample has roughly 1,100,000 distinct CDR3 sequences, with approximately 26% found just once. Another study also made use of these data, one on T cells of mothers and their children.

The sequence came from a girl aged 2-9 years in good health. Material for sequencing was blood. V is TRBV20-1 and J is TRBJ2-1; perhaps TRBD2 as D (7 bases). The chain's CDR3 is CSASSLRGGHNEQFF. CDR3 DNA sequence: TGCAGTGCTAGTAGCTTGAGGGGGGGCCACAATGAGCAGTTCTTC.